This T cell receptor beta chain was profiled in a study of blood T cell repertoires in COVID-19. Study overall: The study drew acute and convalescent COVID-19 samples from the United States, Italy and Spain. Sources were T cells, B-cell-depleted T cells, or PBMCs; the material itself was cDNA or gDNA.

The CDR3 has 16 residues. V lost 0 bases to trimming and J lost 3 bases; unmatched junction nucleotides: 6. CDR1 is SGDLS and CDR2 is YYNGEE in the germline V gene. Original processing methods: From reference gene primer amplification, estimates of nucleated cell counts were derived. The repertoire was sequenced with immunoSEQ multiplex PCR; TCRdb's copy has only in-frame clones and lacks some. V, J and clone size reflect that table, while D and trimming were determined from the DNA. Altogether 220,000 or so clones are present, roughly 90% being singletons, with the ten largest covering less than 7.5%.

The chain combines TRBV9 with TRBJ2-1; 7 nucleotides match TRBD1. The sequence was obtained from a man in his 60s who had recovered from COVID-19. Material for sequencing was peripheral blood. CDR3 protein: CASSVVGTDFYNEQFF. The CDR3 nucleotides are TGTGCCAGCAGCGTAGTTGGGACAGATTTCTACAATGAGCAGTTCTTC.